Shown below are 6 T cell receptor beta chains from a single sample sequenced in a study of T cells in Graves' hyperthyroidism and ophthalmopathy. RNA transcripts served as the template for amplifying TCR beta CDR3 regions. A first-round RT-PCR of the TCR CDR3 used the HTBI primer set. A single record per CDR3 protein comes from TCRdb applying MiXCR to the multiplex PCR reads. Of under 550,000 distinct CDR3 sequences listed, 15% to 20% are singletons. The sample taken for sequencing was blood. The receptors here all came from a man aged 40-50 years with Graves' ophthalmopathy.

There are many counts of this clonotype. The J gene is TRBJ2-3, the V gene TRBV20-1, with D tentatively TRBD1 or TRBD2 (5 bases each). The CDR3 runs 12 residues. Germline V lookup: CDR1 DFQATT, CDR2 SNEGSKA (reference sequence). The V end was cut by 3 bases, the J end by 2 bases, with 6 bases between. CDR3 sequence reads: CSARGTTDTQYF. In DNA form, the CDR3 reads TGCAGTGCTAGGGGGACCACAGATACGCAGTATTTT.

This clonotype was seen a few times. The chain recombines TRBV5-1 with TRBJ2-1; tentative D call: TRBD1 (6 bases). The V gene's germline CDR1 is SGHRS and CDR2 YFSETQ. Trimming left V 5 bases short and J 6 bases short, with 12 bases between. The CDR3 is made up of 13 amino acids. CDR3 nucleotides: TGCGCCAGCAGTACAGGGTCGGTCAATGAGCAGTTCTTC. It encodes CASSTGSVNEQFF.

V and J are TRBV5-1 and TRBJ2-7; D unclear. CDR1 and CDR2 (germline): SGHRS, YFSETQ. V was trimmed by 2 bases and J by 1 base, leaving 13 bases between them. This CDR3 has 15 amino acids. In nucleotides, the CDR3 is TGCGCCAGCAGCTTTTCCTATGGTGGGTCCTACGAGCAGTACTTC. Translation: CASSFSYGGSYEQYF.

This clonotype was counted ten times or more. V is TRBV2 and J is TRBJ2-1, with 15 nucleotides matching TRBD2. Germline loops: CDR1 SNHLY, CDR2 FYNNEI. The CDR3 runs 15 residues. The junction had 5 bases not matched to a gene; V was cut back by 6 bases and J by 8 bases. The CDR3 reads CASSPGLAGGYEQFF. For the CDR3, the DNA is TGTGCCAGCAGCCCAGGACTAGCGGGAGGGTATGAGCAGTTCTTC.

This clonotype appeared a single time. The V call is TRBV27, the J call TRBJ1-5; TRBD1 agrees at 8 bases. Germline-derived CDR1 and CDR2 are MNHEY and SMNVEV (reference sequence). The length of the CDR3 is 14 residues. Trimming cost V 10 bases and J 5 bases; bases outside gene matches: 10. The CDR3 sequence: CANGLQGVYQPQHF. The CDR3 DNA is TGTGCCAACGGCCTACAGGGGGTTTATCAGCCCCAGCATTTT.

This chain connects TRBV6-1 to TRBJ2-7; no firm D call. This CDR3 has 12 amino acids. CDR1 MNHNS and CDR2 SASEGT come from the germline V gene. The V end lost 2 bases, the J end lost 3 bases, and 5 bases lay between the germline ends. CDR3 in DNA: TGTGCCAGCAGTGAAAGGATCTACGAGCAGTACTTC. Its protein product is CASSERIYEQYF.